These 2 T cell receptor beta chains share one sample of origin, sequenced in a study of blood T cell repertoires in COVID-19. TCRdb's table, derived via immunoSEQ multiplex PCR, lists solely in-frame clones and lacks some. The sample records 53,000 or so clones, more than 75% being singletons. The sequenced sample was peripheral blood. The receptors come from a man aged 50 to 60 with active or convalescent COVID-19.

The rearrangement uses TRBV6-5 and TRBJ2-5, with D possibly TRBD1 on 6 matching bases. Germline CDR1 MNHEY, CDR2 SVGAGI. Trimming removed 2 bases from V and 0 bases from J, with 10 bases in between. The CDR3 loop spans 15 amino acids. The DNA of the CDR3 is TGTGCCAGCAGTTACGAGTGGGGGCACCAAGAGACCCAGTACTTC. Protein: CASSYEWGHQETQYF.

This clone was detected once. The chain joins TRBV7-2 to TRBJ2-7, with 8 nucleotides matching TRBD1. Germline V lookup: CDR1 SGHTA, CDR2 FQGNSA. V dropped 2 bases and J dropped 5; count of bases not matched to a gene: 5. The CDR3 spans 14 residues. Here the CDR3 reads CASSLTSGGNEQYF. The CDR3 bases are TGTGCCAGCAGCTTAACGTCAGGGGGCAACGAGCAGTACTTC.